What follows are 26 T cell receptor beta chains derived from one specimen sequenced in a study of T-cell reconstitution after alpha-beta-depleted transplantation in children. A TCRbeta library incorporating unique molecular identifiers was prepared. A single record per CDR3 protein comes from TCRdb applying MiXCR to the PCR reads. The table has approximately 800,000 distinct CDR3 sequences, roughly 16% seen once; the top ten hold around 5%. The sample in question was PBMCs, mostly from graft donor cells, obtained 360 days after TCRalphabeta/CD19-depleted stem cell transplant. The receptors shown here come from a male patient between 10 and 17 years old who had a stem cell transplant for acute lymphoblastic leukemia, so the T cells may come from the graft donor.

The CDR3: CASSLVRALNTEAFF. The CDR3 nucleotides read TGTGCCAGCAGTTTAGTGCGGGCCTTGAACACTGAAGCTTTCTTT. J is TRBJ1-1 and V is TRBV27, with D unclear. The germline V and J ends were trimmed by 2 bases and 0 bases, with 10 bases remaining between them. Germline CDR1 and CDR2: MNHEY and SMNVEV (reference sequence). The CDR3 length is 15 residues.

This clonotype occurred a few times. The rearrangement uses TRBV29-1 and TRBJ2-7; possible D gene TRBD1, 6 bases. The germline V and J ends were trimmed by 7 bases and 4 bases, with 17 bases remaining between them. CDR1 SQVTM and CDR2 ANQGSEA come from the germline V gene. The CDR3 is made up of 13 amino acids. The CDR3 nucleotides are TGCAGCGGCCGGGACACTCCGGGGTACGAGCAGTACTTC. Translating gives CSGRDTPGYEQYF.

V and J are TRBV6-7 and TRBJ2-1, with TRBD2 matching 7 bases. TRBV6-7 is filed as an ORF, its function uncertain. Trimming at V came to 2 bases and at J to 5 bases, leaving 15 bases not matched to a gene. This CDR3 comprises 18 residues. Here the CDR3 reads CASSYPPGGILGDNEQFF. DNA of the CDR3: TGTGCCAGCAGTTACCCCCCGGGAGGCATACTGGGGGACAATGAGCAGTTCTTC.

This clonotype was observed at least ten times. The chain has TRBV9 and TRBJ1-5, with 12 bases matching TRBD1. Germline V gene data show CDR1 as SGDLS and CDR2 as YYNGEE. CDR3 size: 18 residues. The junction had 8 bases not matched to a gene; V was cut back by 4 bases and J by 0 bases. The CDR3 protein is CASSTGQGAEYSNQPQHF. The CDR3 region has the DNA TGTGCCAGCAGCACGGGACAGGGGGCAGAGTATAGCAATCAGCCCCAGCATTTT.

This clonotype was seen only a few times. This chain links TRBV7-9 with TRBJ1-3; D is perhaps TRBD1 (6 bases). Per the germline V gene, CDR1 is SEHNR and CDR2 is FQNEAQ (reference sequence). The ends were cut back, 1 base at V and 0 bases at J, with 7 bases in the middle. The CDR3 covers 15 residues. DNA of the CDR3: TGTGCCAGCAGCTTAGGCAGGGGCTCTGGAAACACCATATATTTT. Translation: CASSLGRGSGNTIYF.

The chain couples TRBV5-1 to TRBJ2-6, with D perhaps TRBD1 or TRBD2 (5 bases each). The CDR3 runs to 17 residues. Trimming shortened V by 4 bases and J by 2 bases, and 16 bases separated the two germline ends. The germline V gene encodes CDR1 SGHRS and CDR2 YFSETQ. CDR3 coding DNA: TGCGCCAGCAGCCTAGGGACGACGCCTCCTGGGGCCAACGTCCTGACTTTC. It translates to CASSLGTTPPGANVLTF.

This clonotype was seen ten or more times. V usage is TRBV14 and J usage is TRBJ2-7; D call uncertain. V lost 2 bases, J lost 3 bases, and 11 bases lay in between. The CDR3 consists of 14 residues. Germline CDR1 SGHDN, CDR2 FVKESK. CDR3 loop: CASSQHQQNYEQYF. Here the CDR3 DNA reads TGTGCCAGCAGCCAACATCAACAGAACTACGAGCAGTACTTC.

This clonotype was detected ten times or more. This chain connects TRBV12-3 or TRBV12-4 to TRBJ1-5, with D possibly being TRBD1 (5 bases). The CDR3 consists of 13 residues. Trimming cost V 3 bases and J 11 bases, with 14 bases left between them. CDR3 in amino acids: CASSFPGPGAQHF. The CDR3, as DNA: TGTGCCAGCAGTTTTCCGGGGCCGGGGGCCCAGCATTTT.

This clonotype was observed a few times. V and J are TRBV18 and TRBJ2-5; the match to TRBD2 covers 9 bases. V was clipped by 1 base and J by 5 bases; unmatched bases: 14. Germline CDR1 reads KGHSH; CDR2 reads LQKENI. This CDR3 comprises 18 residues. CDR3 amino acids: CASSPRKVQREVTETQYF. DNA of the CDR3: TGTGCCAGCTCACCACGTAAAGTGCAGCGGGAGGTTACTGAGACCCAGTACTTC.

CDR3 sequence: CATGQRAYEQYF. As DNA, the CDR3 is TGTGCCACCGGACAGCGGGCCTACGAGCAGTACTTC. The V and J genes are TRBV12-3 or TRBV12-4 and TRBJ2-7; D possibly uses TRBD1 or TRBD2 (6 bases each). V gave up 10 bases and J gave up 2 bases, with 12 bases separating them. The CDR3 consists of 12 residues.

This clonotype appeared many times. This sequence joins TRBV10-2 and TRBJ2-1; D remains ambiguous. V was pared by 4 bases and J by 3 bases, with 16 bases between. Per the germline V gene, CDR1 is WSHSY and CDR2 is SAAADI. The CDR3 consists of 16 residues. CDR3 sequence: CASSAQDVILYNEQFF. The CDR3 coding sequence is TGCGCCAGCAGTGCTCAGGATGTCATCCTCTACAATGAGCAGTTCTTC.

The table lists this clonotype with a few counts. The rearrangement uses TRBV28 and TRBJ2-5; the match to TRBD2 covers 11 bases. The trim removed 4 bases at V and 3 bases at J, leaving 7 bases unmatched. The CDR3 extends over 16 amino acids. CDR1 MDHEN and CDR2 SYDVKM come from the germline V gene. CDR3 in DNA: TGTGCCAGCAGTTCCTCCCTTAGCGGGGGGGAAGAGACCCAGTACTTC. It yields the protein CASSSSLSGGEETQYF.

The V gene is TRBV4-2, the J gene TRBJ2-7; the match to TRBD2 covers 9 bases. CDR3 size: 15 residues. Trimming took 2 bases from V and 6 from J; bases not matched to a gene: 8. Germline CDR1 LGHNA, CDR2 YNFKEQ. The DNA of the CDR3 is TGTGCCAGCAGCCAAACTCCTAGCGGGATATCCGAGCAGTACTTC. It codes for CASSQTPSGISEQYF.

A note on this clonotype: A clone one base away is much larger, so this may be a read error. DNA for the CDR3: TGTGCCAGCAGCTTCGGGGTTCTCTACAAGCAGTACTTC. It specifies CASSFGVLYKQYF. The chain has TRBV11-2 and TRBJ2-7; TRBD2 might be the D (5 bases). The germline CDR1 and CDR2 sequences are SGHAT and FQNNGV. The CDR3 runs to 13 residues.

The rearrangement links TRBV4-1 to TRBJ2-7, with D unresolved. With 1 base removed from V and 2 bases from J, the gap between germline ends came to 12 bases. Germline V gene sequence: CDR1 MGHRA, CDR2 YSYEKL. CDR3 length equals 15 residues. The CDR3 reads CASSQVMSDAYEQYF. CDR3 bases: TGCGCCAGCAGCCAAGTCATGAGTGATGCCTACGAGCAGTACTTC.

There are many counts of this clonotype. The DNA of the CDR3 is TGTGCCAGCAGCCTTTTAGCGGGAGAGAATGAGCAGTTCTTC. It encodes CASSLLAGENEQFF. The V and J genes are TRBV9 and TRBJ2-1, with TRBD2 matching over 9 bases. Germline CDR1 SGDLS, CDR2 YYNGEE. J gave up 7 bases and V 4 bases, and 6 bases lay outside the gene matches. The CDR3 spans 14 residues.

The rearrangement uses TRBV5-1 and TRBJ2-6, with 11 bases that match TRBD2. With 1 base clipped from V and 4 bases from J, the junction kept 4 bases outside the gene matches. From germline, CDR1 is SGHRS and CDR2 YFSETQ. The CDR3 spans 17 residues. DNA for the CDR3: TGCGCCAGCAGCTTGACTAGCGGGAGATCAGGGGCCAACGTCCTGACTTTC. Its protein is CASSLTSGRSGANVLTF.

This chain uses TRBV12-3 or TRBV12-4 with TRBJ2-3; D is uncertain. This CDR3 is built from 17 residues. Trimming removed 2 bases at V and 0 bases at J, with 15 bases between. The CDR3 nucleotides are TGTGCCAGCAGTTTATCGACTGGAAGGCCTAGCACAGATACGCAGTATTTT. Translation gives CASSLSTGRPSTDTQYF.

V usage is TRBV7-8 and J usage is TRBJ2-2, with D perhaps matching TRBD2 (6 bases). V was cut by 1 base and J by 0 bases, with 12 bases left in between. Per the germline V gene, CDR1 is SGHVS and CDR2 is FQNEAQ. The CDR3 sequence is 17 residues long. CDR3: CASSLGGLAPNTGELFF. CDR3 sequence (DNA): TGTGCCAGCAGCTTAGGGGGCCTAGCGCCGAACACCGGGGAGCTGTTTTTT.

This clonotype was counted at least ten times. The chain carries TRBV12-3 or TRBV12-4 and TRBJ2-5; D possibly uses TRBD1 or TRBD2 (5 bases each). The CDR3 totals 15 residues. V lost 2 bases to trimming and J lost 4 bases, with 14 bases between them. The CDR3 DNA is TGTGCCAGCAGTTTAAGGGGACGGAAGGGAGAGACCCAGTACTTC. Its translation is CASSLRGRKGETQYF.

This clonotype was counted at least ten times. The V and J genes are TRBV4-1 and TRBJ2-7; D is possibly TRBD2 (5 bases). V gave up 5 bases and J gave up 0 bases, with 14 bases separating them. The CDR3 length is 15 residues. Germline values: CDR1 MGHRA, CDR2 YSYEKL. The CDR3 spells CASSYTSASSYEQYF. The CDR3 DNA sequence: TGCGCCAGCAGCTACACTAGTGCGAGCTCCTACGAGCAGTACTTC.

The V and J genes are TRBV11-1 and TRBJ2-3; D may be TRBD2 (6 bases). Germline CDR1 SGHAT, CDR2 FQDESV (reference sequence). This CDR3 is 19 amino acids long. V lost 0 bases and J lost 0, with 19 bases in between. This CDR3 reads CASSLALTRDLRSTDTQYF. CDR3 bases: TGTGCCAGCAGCTTAGCGTTAACACGGGACTTACGGAGCACAGATACGCAGTATTTT.

The chain joins TRBV3-1 to TRBJ2-1, with 9 nucleotides matching TRBD2. Germline V gene data show CDR1 as LGHDT and CDR2 as YNNKEL (reference sequence). J gave up 10 bases and V 1 base, and 23 bases lay outside the gene matches. The CDR3 covers 20 residues. The CDR3 DNA reads as TGTGCCAGCAGCCAAGGGCTTGGAACTAGCGGGCTCCCAAGTACTCGCGAGCAGTTCTTC. Translated: CASSQGLGTSGLPSTREQFF.

V is TRBV6-2 or TRBV6-3 and J is TRBJ2-5; D uncertain. From germline, CDR1 is MNHEY and CDR2 SVGEGT. V lost 7 bases and J 0 bases, leaving 12 bases between the germline ends. This CDR3 spans 14 amino acids. For the CDR3, the DNA is TGTGCCAGCACCCGTCCAGCCAACCAAGAGACCCAGTACTTC. Translating it yields CASTRPANQETQYF.

CDR3 amino acids: CASSQWQGVSQHF. The CDR3 DNA reads as TGCGCCAGCAGCCAATGGCAGGGGGTATCCCAGCATTTT. This chain joins TRBV4-1 and TRBJ1-5, with 7 bases matching TRBD1. Per the germline V gene, CDR1 is MGHRA and CDR2 is YSYEKL. The CDR3 length is 13 residues. V was pared by 2 bases and J by 11 bases, with 6 bases of the junction left unmatched.

The chain joins TRBV29-1 to TRBJ2-1; D is perhaps TRBD2 (5 bases). Germline V gene data show CDR1 as SQVTM and CDR2 as ANQGSEA. This CDR3 contains 13 residues. Between the trimmed V and J ends, which lost 7 bases and 0 bases, there was a span of 10 bases. The chain's CDR3 is CSAVGSSYNEQFF. The CDR3 DNA reads as TGCAGCGCTGTAGGGAGCTCCTACAATGAGCAGTTCTTC.